This T cell receptor (beta chain) comes out of a study of blood T cell repertoires in COVID-19. The overall study: From the United States, Italy and Spain came samples of acute and convalescent COVID-19.

V was pared by 5 bases and J by 8 bases, with 18 bases between. The CDR3 is 14 residues long. Germline V CDR1 and CDR2: SGHAT, FQNNGV. Original analysis: How many nucleated cells were present was estimated from reference gene primer amplification. Method: immunoSEQ multiplex PCR; TCRdb's copy keeps in-frame clones and lacks some. Clone size and V and J calls were adopted from that table, with D and trimming inferred from the DNA. Of roughly 570,000 clones detected, roughly 91% appear once; the ten largest clones hold roughly 8%. A Seattle source enrolled patients during active infection and followed them longitudinally.

The chain joins TRBV11-2 to TRBJ1-2; possibly TRBD1 for D (5 bases). The origin of this receptor is a woman aged 45-65 years with COVID-19, enrolled during active disease. Sequencing was carried out using peripheral blood. CDR3 residues: CASSVQVGPGGYTF. As DNA, the CDR3 is TGTGCCAGCAGCGTACAGGTTGGGCCCGGGGGCTACACCTTC.